This TCR beta chain was retrieved from a study of blood T cell repertoires in COVID-19. Some clones are missing from TCRdb's copy, which holds only in-frame ones; the method was immunoSEQ multiplex PCR. The sample has tens of thousands of clones, around four fifths seen once. The TCR comes from a man at least 80 years old with active or convalescent COVID-19. Sequencing was carried out using peripheral blood.

The CDR3 spells CASSLAPYRDRGNQPQHF. The CDR3 DNA reads as TGTGCCAGCAGCTTAGCACCGTACCGGGACAGGGGCAATCAGCCCCAGCATTTT. The chain employs TRBV7-2 and TRBJ1-5; the match to TRBD1 covers 9 bases. The CDR3 covers 18 residues. V shed 0 bases and J 2 bases; nucleotides not matched to a gene: 8. Germline V lookup: CDR1 SGHTA, CDR2 FQGNSA.